This T cell receptor beta chain was sequenced during a study of cytomegalovirus exposure and HLA in healthy donors. This clone is a singleton in its sample. As yet, its antigen is unknown. Study-level results: CMV antigen specificity was confirmed in vitro for a few CMV-associated chains. TCR beta V- and J-gene trimming, according to a later analysis, was linked to a missense DCLRE1C variant. An apparent linkage of common viral pathogens to several of the most significant clusters emerged in a later analysis.

Healthy bone marrow donors made up the donor group. The PCR was carried out with 60 Vbeta primers and 13 Jbeta primers. The data were produced by immunoSEQ multiplex PCR, yet TCRdb's version contains in-frame clones alone and is incomplete. The sample contains 95,000 to 110,000 clones, roughly 73% of which appear only once. The CDR3 consists of 13 residues. V shed 7 bases and J 5 bases; nucleotides not matched to a gene: 7. Germline CDR1 reads SQVTM; CDR2 reads ANQGSEA. This chain uses TRBV29-1 with TRBJ2-2; 7 nucleotides agree with TRBD2. Sequenced sample: PBMCs. The TCR comes from a man aged 30 to 45 in good health and CMV-seronegative. The CDR3 DNA reads as TGCAGCGCCGGGGAGGGCCGGACCGGGGAGCTGTTTTTT. It codes for CSAGEGRTGELFF.